One T cell receptor (beta chain) is described in this entry. Its antigen remains unknown. The data derive from a study of CD8 T cells in Susac syndrome. Regarding the study as a whole: The TCR sequencing and HLA analysis in the study involved a relatively small number of individuals, as the study acknowledged.

Random hexamers were used to reverse transcribe the RNA input (about 0.5 to 1 ug). Amplification of TCR beta CDR3 by immunoSEQ multiplex PCR spanned 54 Vbeta and 13 Jbeta. From the immunoSEQ multiplex PCR reads, TCRdb called clonotypes with MiXCR, one entry per CDR3 protein. There are around 71,000 distinct CDR3 sequences in the sample; over 95% occur only once, and approximately 0.1% lies in the top ten. Sequencing of TCR beta was performed on blood CD8+ T cells and on blood CD4+ T cells. In contrast to the negatively isolated CD8+ and CD4+ T cells, TEMRA cells were FACS-enriched. V was trimmed by 9 bases and J by 3 bases, leaving 6 bases between them. The CDR3 contains 10 residues. CDR1 is MNHEY, CDR2 SMNVEV, per germline (reference sequence).

The chain employs TRBV27 and TRBJ2-7; unclear D gene. Specimen: CD4+ T cells from PBMCs. This receptor was taken from a human donor with multiple sclerosis. CDR3 amino acids: CARLYYEQYF. CDR3 bases: TGTGCCAGACTTTACTACGAGCAGTACTTC.